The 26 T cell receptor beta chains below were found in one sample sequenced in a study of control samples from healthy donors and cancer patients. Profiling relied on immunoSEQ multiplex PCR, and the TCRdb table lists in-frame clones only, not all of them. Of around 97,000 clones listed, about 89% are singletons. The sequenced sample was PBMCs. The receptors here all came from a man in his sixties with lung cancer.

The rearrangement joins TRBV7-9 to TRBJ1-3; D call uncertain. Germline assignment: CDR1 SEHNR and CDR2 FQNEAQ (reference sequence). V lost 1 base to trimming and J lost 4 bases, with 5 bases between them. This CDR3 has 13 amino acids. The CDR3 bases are TGTGCCAGCAGCTTAGTCAGCGGAAACACCATATATTTT. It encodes CASSLVSGNTIYF.

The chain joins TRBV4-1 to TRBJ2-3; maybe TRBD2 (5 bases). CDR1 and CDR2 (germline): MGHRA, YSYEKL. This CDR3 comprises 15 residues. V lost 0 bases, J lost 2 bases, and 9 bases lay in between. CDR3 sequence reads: CASSQDSGFTDTQYF. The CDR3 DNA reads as TGCGCCAGCAGCCAAGATTCGGGGTTCACAGATACGCAGTATTTT.

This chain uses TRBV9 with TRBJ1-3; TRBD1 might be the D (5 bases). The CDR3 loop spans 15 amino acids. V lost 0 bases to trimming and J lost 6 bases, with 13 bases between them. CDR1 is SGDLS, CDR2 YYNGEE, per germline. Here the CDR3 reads CASSVEEGRANTIYF. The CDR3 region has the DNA TGTGCCAGCAGCGTAGAAGAGGGACGAGCAAACACCATATATTTT. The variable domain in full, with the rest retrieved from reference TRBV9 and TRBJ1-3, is DSGVTQTPKHLITATGQRVTLRCSPRSGDLSVYWYQQSLDQGLQFLIQYYNGEERAKGNILERFSAQQFPDLHSELNLSSLELGDSALYFCASSVEEGRANTIYFGEGSWLTVV.

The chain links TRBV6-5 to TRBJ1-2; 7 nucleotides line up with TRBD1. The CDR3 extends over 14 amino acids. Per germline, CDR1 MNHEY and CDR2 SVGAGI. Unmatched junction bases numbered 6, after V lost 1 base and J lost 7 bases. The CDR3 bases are TGTGCCAGCAGTTACTACGACAGGGTCACTGGCTACACCTTC. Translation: CASSYYDRVTGYTF.

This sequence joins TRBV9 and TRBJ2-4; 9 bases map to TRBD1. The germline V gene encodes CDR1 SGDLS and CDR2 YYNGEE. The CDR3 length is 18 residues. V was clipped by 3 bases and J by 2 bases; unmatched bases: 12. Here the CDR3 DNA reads TGTGCCAGCAGCGATTCAAGGGACAGGGCCTTGTCCAAAAACATTCAGTACTTC. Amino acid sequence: CASSDSRDRALSKNIQYF.

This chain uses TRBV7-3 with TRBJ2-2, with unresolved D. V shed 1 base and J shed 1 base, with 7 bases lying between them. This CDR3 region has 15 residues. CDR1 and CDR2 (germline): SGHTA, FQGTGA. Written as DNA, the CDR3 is TGTGCCAGCAGCTTAATAGCTCAGAACACCGGGGAGCTGTTTTTT. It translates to CASSLIAQNTGELFF.

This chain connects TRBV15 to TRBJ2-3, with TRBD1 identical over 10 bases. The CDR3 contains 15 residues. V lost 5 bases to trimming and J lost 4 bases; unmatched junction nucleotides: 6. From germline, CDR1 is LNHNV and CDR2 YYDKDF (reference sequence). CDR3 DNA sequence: TGTGCCACCAGCGGGGGACAGGGGTTGCCAGATACGCAGTATTTT. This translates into CATSGGQGLPDTQYF.

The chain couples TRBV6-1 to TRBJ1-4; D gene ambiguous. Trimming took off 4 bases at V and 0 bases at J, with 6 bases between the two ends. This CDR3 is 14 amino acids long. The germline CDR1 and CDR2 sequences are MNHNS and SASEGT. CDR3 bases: TGTGCCAGCAGTGGGGATGCAACTAATGAAAAACTGTTTTTT. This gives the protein CASSGDATNEKLFF.

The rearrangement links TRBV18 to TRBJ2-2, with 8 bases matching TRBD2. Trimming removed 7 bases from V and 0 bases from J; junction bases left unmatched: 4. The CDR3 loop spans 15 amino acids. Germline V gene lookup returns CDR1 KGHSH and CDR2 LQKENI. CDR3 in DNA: TGTGCCAGCTACCGGGGGGGCGCGAACACCGGGGAGCTGTTTTTT. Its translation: CASYRGGANTGELFF.

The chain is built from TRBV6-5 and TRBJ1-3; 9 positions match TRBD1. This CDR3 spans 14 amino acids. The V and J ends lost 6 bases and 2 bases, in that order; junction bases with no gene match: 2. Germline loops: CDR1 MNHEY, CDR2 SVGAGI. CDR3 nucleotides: TGTGCCAGCAGCAACAGGGGGCCTGGAAACACCATATATTTT. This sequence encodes CASSNRGPGNTIYF.

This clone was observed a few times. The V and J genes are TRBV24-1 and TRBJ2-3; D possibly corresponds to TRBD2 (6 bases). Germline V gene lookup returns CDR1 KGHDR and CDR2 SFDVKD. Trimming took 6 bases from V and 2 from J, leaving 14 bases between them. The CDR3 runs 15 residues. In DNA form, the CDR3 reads TGTGCCACCAGTCCCTTTAGCGGTCCCACAGATACGCAGTATTTT. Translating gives CATSPFSGPTDTQYF.

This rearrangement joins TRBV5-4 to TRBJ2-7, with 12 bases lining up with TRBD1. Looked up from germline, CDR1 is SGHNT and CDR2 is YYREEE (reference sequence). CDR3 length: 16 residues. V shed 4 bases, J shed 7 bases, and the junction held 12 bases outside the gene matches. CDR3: CASSRLGDRGQEEQYF. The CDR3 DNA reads TGTGCCAGCAGCCGATTAGGGGACAGGGGGCAGGAAGAGCAGTACTTC. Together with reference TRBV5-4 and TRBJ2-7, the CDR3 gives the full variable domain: ETGVTQSPTHLIKTRGQQVTLRCSSQSGHNTVSWYQQALGQGPQFIFQYYREEENGRGNFPPRFSGLQFPNYSSELNVNALELDDSALYLCASSRLGDRGQEEQYFGPGTRLTVT.

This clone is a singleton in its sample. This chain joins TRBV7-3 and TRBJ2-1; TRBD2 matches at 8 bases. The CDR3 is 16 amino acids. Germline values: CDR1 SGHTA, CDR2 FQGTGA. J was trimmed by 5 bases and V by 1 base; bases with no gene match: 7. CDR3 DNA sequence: TGTGCCAGCAGCTTAATGAGTAGCGGGGCCAACAATGAGCAGTTCTTC. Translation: CASSLMSSGANNEQFF.

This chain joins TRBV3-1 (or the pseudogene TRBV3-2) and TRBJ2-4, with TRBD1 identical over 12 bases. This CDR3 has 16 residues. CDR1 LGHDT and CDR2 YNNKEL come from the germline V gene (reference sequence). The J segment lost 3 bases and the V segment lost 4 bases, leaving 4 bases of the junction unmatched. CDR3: CASSRGTGGRKNIQYF. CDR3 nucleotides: TGTGCCAGCAGCCGTGGGACAGGGGGCCGCAAAAACATTCAGTACTTC.

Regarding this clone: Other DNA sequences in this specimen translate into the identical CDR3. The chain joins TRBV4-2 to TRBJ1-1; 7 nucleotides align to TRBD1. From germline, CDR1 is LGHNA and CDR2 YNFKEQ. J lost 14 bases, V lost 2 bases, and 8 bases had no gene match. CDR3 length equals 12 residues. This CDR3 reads CASSQQTGRAFF. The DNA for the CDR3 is TGTGCCAGCAGCCAACAGACAGGGAGGGCCTTCTTT.

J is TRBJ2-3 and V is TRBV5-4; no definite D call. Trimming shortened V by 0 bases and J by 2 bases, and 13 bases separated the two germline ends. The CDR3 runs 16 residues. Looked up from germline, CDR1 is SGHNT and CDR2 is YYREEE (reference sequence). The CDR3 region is CASSLEGRETTDTQYF. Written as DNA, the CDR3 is TGTGCCAGCAGCTTGGAAGGCAGAGAAACCACAGATACGCAGTATTTT.

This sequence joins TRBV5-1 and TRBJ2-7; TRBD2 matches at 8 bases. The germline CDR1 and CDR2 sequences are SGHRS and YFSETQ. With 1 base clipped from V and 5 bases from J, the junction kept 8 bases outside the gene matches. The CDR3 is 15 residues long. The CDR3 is CASSLYGGGVDEQYV. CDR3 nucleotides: TGCGCCAGCAGCTTGTACGGGGGGGGTGTAGACGAGCAGTACGTC.

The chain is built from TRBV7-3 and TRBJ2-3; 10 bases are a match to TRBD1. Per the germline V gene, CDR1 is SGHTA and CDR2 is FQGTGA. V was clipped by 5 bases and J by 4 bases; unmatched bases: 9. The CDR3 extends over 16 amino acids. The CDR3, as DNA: TGTGCCAGCAGCCAAACGGGACAGGGGTTCGCAGATACGCAGTATTTT. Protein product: CASSQTGQGFADTQYF. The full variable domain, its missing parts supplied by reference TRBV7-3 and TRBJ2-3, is GAGVSQTPSNKVTEKGKYVELRCDPISGHTALYWYRQSLGQGPEFLIYFQGTGAADDSGLPNDRFFAVRPEGSVSTLKIQRTERGDSAVYLCASSQTGQGFADTQYFGPGTRLTVL.

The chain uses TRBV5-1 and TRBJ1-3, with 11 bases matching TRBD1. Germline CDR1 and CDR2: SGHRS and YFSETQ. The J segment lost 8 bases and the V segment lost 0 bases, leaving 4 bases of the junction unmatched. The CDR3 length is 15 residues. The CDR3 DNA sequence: TGCGCCAGCAGCTTGGCCGGGACAGGGGGATACACCATATATTTT. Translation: CASSLAGTGGYTIYF.

DNA for the CDR3: TGTGCCAGCAGACCCGACCCCTACGAGCAGTACTTC. Residues: CASRPDPYEQYF. This chain connects TRBV6-6 to TRBJ2-7; D unclear. This CDR3 has 12 amino acids. V dropped 6 bases and J dropped 2 bases, with 8 bases sitting between them. Germline CDR1 reads MNHNY; CDR2 reads SVGAGI (reference sequence).

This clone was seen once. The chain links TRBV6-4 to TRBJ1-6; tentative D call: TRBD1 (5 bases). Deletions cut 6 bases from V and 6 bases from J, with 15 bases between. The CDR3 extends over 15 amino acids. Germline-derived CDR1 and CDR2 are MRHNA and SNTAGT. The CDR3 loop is CASSLQDGTNSPLHF. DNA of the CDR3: TGTGCCAGCAGCCTACAGGACGGGACTAATTCACCCCTCCACTTT.

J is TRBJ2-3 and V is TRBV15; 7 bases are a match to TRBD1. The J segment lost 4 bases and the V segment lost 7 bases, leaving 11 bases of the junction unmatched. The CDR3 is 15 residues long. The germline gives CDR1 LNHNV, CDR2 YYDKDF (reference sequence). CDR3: CATNKRGPAPDTQYF. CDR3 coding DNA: TGTGCCACCAACAAAAGGGGGCCAGCCCCAGATACGCAGTATTTT.

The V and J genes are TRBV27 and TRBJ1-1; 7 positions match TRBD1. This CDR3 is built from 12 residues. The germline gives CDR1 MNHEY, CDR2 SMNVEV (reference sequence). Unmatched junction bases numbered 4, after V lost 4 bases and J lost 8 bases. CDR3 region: CASSSGGNEAFF. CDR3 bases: TGTGCCAGCAGTTCAGGGGGAAACGAAGCTTTCTTT.

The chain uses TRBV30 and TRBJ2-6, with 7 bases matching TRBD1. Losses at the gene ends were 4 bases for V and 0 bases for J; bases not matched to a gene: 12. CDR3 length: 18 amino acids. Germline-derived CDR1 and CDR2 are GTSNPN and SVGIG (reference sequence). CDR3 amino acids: CAWTADRASISGANVLTF. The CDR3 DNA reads TGTGCCTGGACCGCTGACAGGGCCTCAATCTCTGGGGCCAACGTCCTGACTTTC. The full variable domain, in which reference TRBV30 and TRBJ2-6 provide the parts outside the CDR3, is SQTIHQWPATLVQPVGSPLSLECTVEGTSNPNLYWYRQAAGRGLQLLFYSVGIGQISSEVPQNLSASRPQDRQFILSSKKLLLSDSGFYLCAWTADRASISGANVLTFGAGSRLTVL.

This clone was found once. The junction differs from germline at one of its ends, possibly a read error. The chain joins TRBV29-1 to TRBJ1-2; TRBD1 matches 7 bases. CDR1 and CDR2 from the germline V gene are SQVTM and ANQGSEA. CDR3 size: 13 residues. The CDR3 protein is CSGEQGNGNGYTF. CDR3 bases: TGCAGCGGTGAACAGGGGAATGGAAATGGCTACACCTTC.

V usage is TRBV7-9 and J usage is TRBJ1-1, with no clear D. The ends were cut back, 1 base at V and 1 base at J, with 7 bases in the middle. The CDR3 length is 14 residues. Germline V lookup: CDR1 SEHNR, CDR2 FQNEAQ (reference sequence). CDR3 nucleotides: TGTGCCAGCAGCTTAGAGAGTCGGAACACTGAAGCTTTCTTT. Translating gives CASSLESRNTEAFF. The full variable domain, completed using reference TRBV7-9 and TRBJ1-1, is DTGVSQNPRHKITKRGQNVTFRCDPISEHNRLYWYRQTLGQGPEFLTYFQNEAQLEKSRLLSDRFSAERPKGSFSTLEIQRTEQGDSAMYLCASSLESRNTEAFFGQGTRLTVV.